The 3 T cell receptor beta chains below all came from one sample that was sequenced in a study of blood T cell repertoires in COVID-19. The protocol was immunoSEQ multiplex PCR, while the TCRdb copy is restricted to in-frame clones and leaves out a portion. The sample yields 200,000 to 250,000 clones, about 90% seen once. The sequenced material came from peripheral blood. These receptors originate from a man aged 30 to 45 with COVID-19, enrolled during active disease.

This sequence joins TRBV2 and TRBJ1-1; no firm D call. Germline-derived CDR1 and CDR2 are SNHLY and FYNNEI. This CDR3 contains 14 residues. With 7 bases removed from V and 1 base from J, the gap between germline ends came to 13 bases. CDR3 sequence: CASTRREGNTEAFF. CDR3 sequence (DNA): TGTGCCAGCACCCGGCGGGAGGGGAACACTGAAGCTTTCTTT.

The chain employs TRBV7-3 and TRBJ1-2, with 9 nucleotides matching TRBD1. The CDR3 is 13 amino acids. Per the germline V gene, CDR1 is SGHTA and CDR2 is FQGTGA. V trimming: 6 bases; J trimming: 6 bases; junction bases outside the gene matches: 5. CDR3 in amino acids: CASSSQGADGYTF. CDR3 DNA: TGTGCCAGCAGTTCACAGGGGGCGGATGGCTACACCTTC.

The chain joins TRBV18 to TRBJ2-6; D uncertain. Germline loops: CDR1 KGHSH, CDR2 LQKENI. V lost 0 bases to trimming and J lost 0 bases, with 3 bases between them. This CDR3 contains 15 residues. The CDR3 DNA sequence: TGTGCCAGCTCACCACCCAGCTCTGGGGCCAACGTCCTGACTTTC. It yields the protein CASSPPSSGANVLTF.